These 10 T cell receptor beta chains were all obtained from the same sample, sequenced in a study of spatial heterogeneity in lung cancer. One entry per CDR3 protein, called by TCRdb with MiXCR from the 5' RACE reads. The sample consists of about 4,900 distinct CDR3 sequences, around 17% of them appearing once. Time point here: sample taken at primary tumor resection. Tumor, nontumor lung or frozen PBMC supplied whole RNA, sequenced without sorting. The sample in question was PBMCs, obtained at surgery. The receptors here all came from a male donor with early-stage non-small cell lung cancer.

Sample share makes this clonotype medium-sized (0.01 to 0.1%). The V call is TRBV24-1, the J call TRBJ2-5, with unresolved D. Germline lookup yields CDR1 KGHDR and CDR2 SFDVKD. This CDR3 region has 15 residues. V lost 9 bases and J lost 4, with 20 bases in between. The CDR3 DNA reads TGTGCCACCGGCTTCGGCAACCTAAAGGGAGAGACCCAGTACTTC. Encoded protein: CATGFGNLKGETQYF.

By share, this clonotype counts as medium-sized. The rearrangement uses TRBV3-1 and TRBJ1-2; 10 bases agree with TRBD1. This CDR3 is built from 15 residues. Germline V gives CDR1 LGHDT, CDR2 YNNKEL (reference sequence). The J segment lost 6 bases and the V segment lost 1 base, leaving 5 bases of the junction unmatched. The CDR3 region is CASSQVTGGGNGYTF. DNA of the CDR3: TGTGCCAGCAGCCAAGTGACAGGGGGCGGGAATGGCTACACCTTC.

This clonotype is medium-sized within its sample. The rearrangement uses TRBV12-3 or TRBV12-4 and TRBJ1-5; no clear D gene. There are 13 residues in the CDR3. V dropped 6 bases and J dropped 7 bases, with 13 bases sitting between them. The CDR3 reads CASSLTNRQPQHF. The CDR3 bases are TGTGCCAGCAGCCTCACGAATAGACAGCCCCAGCATTTT.

The chain carries TRBV29-1 and TRBJ2-3; 9 bases fit TRBD2. This CDR3 region has 14 residues. The V gene end was trimmed by 3 bases and the J gene end by 2 bases; junction bases not matched to a gene: 3. Germline CDR1 SQVTM, CDR2 ANQGSEA. For the CDR3, the DNA is TGCAGCGTTGAGACTAGCGGAAACACAGATACGCAGTATTTT. Its protein is CSVETSGNTDTQYF.

This clonotype was recorded many times. The chain is built from TRBV20-1 and TRBJ2-5, with D perhaps given as TRBD1 or TRBD2 (5 bases each). Trimming stripped 3 bases from V and 5 bases from J, with 16 bases between. CDR1 is DFQATT, CDR2 SNEGSKA, per germline (reference sequence). The CDR3 extends over 14 amino acids. The CDR3 DNA follows: TGCAGTGCTAGGGGGGACGCGCGGTTTGAGACCCAGTACTTC. Its protein product is CSARGDARFETQYF.

This clonotype was counted a few times. The chain is built from TRBV6-2 or TRBV6-3 and TRBJ1-5, with 7 bases fitting TRBD1. Germline V gives CDR1 MNHEY, CDR2 SVGEGT. The ends lost 6 bases at V and 3 bases at J; junction bases unmatched: 8. The CDR3 contains 15 residues. The CDR3: CASRTRDSPNQPQHF. In nucleotides, the CDR3 is TGTGCCAGCAGAACGAGGGACAGCCCCAATCAGCCCCAGCATTTT.

In this sample, this clonotype turned up a few times. The chain links TRBV6-2 or TRBV6-3 to TRBJ2-7, with D possibly being TRBD1 (6 bases). CDR3 length equals 15 residues. Germline V lookup: CDR1 MNHEY, CDR2 SVGEGT. V lost 5 bases and J 0 bases, leaving 14 bases between the germline ends. The CDR3 nucleotides are TGTGCCAGCAGTGCCCTCGCGGACAGCTCCTACGAGCAGTACTTC. Translation: CASSALADSSYEQYF.

By share of the sample, this clonotype is medium-sized. V and J are TRBV6-5 and TRBJ1-3; TRBD1 matches at 7 bases. CDR3 length: 17 amino acids. Trimming at V came to 6 bases and at J to 0 bases, leaving 11 bases not matched to a gene. Germline V gene data show CDR1 as MNHEY and CDR2 as SVGAGI. CDR3: CASRQGLDDSSGNTIYF. DNA for the CDR3: TGTGCCAGCAGACAGGGGCTCGACGACAGCTCTGGAAACACCATATATTTT.

This clonotype is medium-sized within its sample. The chain combines TRBV4-1 with TRBJ2-1; the D is unclear. The germline V and J ends were trimmed by 3 bases and 8 bases, with 11 bases remaining between them. CDR3 size: 13 residues. CDR1 and CDR2 from the germline V gene are MGHRA and YSYEKL. The CDR3, as DNA: TGCGCCAGCAGCCAGGTCTCCCGCGATGAGCAGTTCTTC. This codes for CASSQVSRDEQFF.

This clonotype is medium-sized in the sample. The chain joins TRBV12-3 or TRBV12-4 to TRBJ2-7; maybe TRBD1 (5 bases). Between the trimmed V and J ends, which lost 3 bases and 2 bases, there was a span of 11 bases. This CDR3 comprises 14 residues. The CDR3 protein is CASSFIREPYEQYF. CDR3 nucleotides: TGTGCCAGCAGTTTTATCAGGGAACCCTACGAGCAGTACTTC.